This is a list of T cell receptor beta chains from one sample in a study of cytomegalovirus exposure and HLA in healthy donors. Generated by immunoSEQ multiplex PCR, the TCRdb table keeps only in-frame clones and is missing some. This sample has 120,000 or so clones, with 74% found just once. Sequencing was performed on PBMCs. These receptors were collected from a man aged 35-49 years in good health and CMV-seropositive. The CDR3 runs from the conserved cysteine through the conserved F or W.

>TRBJ1-6|TRBV4-2
CASSRYGQGDSPLHF
>TRBJ1-2|TRBV6-5
CASRRRGANYGYTF
>TRBJ2-1|TRBV25-1
CASTASGSHERFF
>TRBJ1-4|TRBV7-2
CASSSVGGTDEKLFF
>TRBJ1-6|TRBV5-1
CASTDTGGSDHSPLHF
>TRBJ1-1|TRBV5-1
CASSLTGFEAFF
>TRBJ2-2|TRBV9
CASSGVGRETGELFF
>TRBJ2-1|TRBV15
CATSRSSLYNEQFF
>TRBJ1-2|TRBV27
CASRGQGYYGYTF
>TRBJ2-1|TRBV7-9
CASSLEAGEQFF
>TRBJ1-1|TRBV11-2
CASSPGVTEAFF
>TRBJ2-1|TRBV9
CASSVDSSGATYNEQFF
>TRBJ2-3|TRBV5-1
CASSFFQGDTQYF
>TRBJ1-4|TRBV4-1
CASSPGQGGIVPTNEKLFF
>TRBJ2-1|TRBV11-2
CASSPTPTLTALDEQFF
>TRBJ1-5|TRBV27
CASSSYNSNQPQHF
>TRBJ1-6|TRBV27
CASSSSGTGNSPLHF
>TRBJ1-2|TRBV5-1
CASSELQGADYGYTF
>TRBJ2-5|TRBV6-5
CASSTSGGLWETQYF
>TRBJ1-2|TRBV2
CASSRDSNYGYTF
>TRBJ2-7|TRBV19
CASSIKQGATDEQYF
>TRBJ1-1|TRBV13
CASSLGAGTDLRF
>TRBJ2-2|TRBV6-1
CASSGLRVTGELFF
>TRBJ2-1|TRBV4-1
CASSQDRSSGTYNEQFF
>TRBJ2-3|TRBV9
CASSVGGRGTDTQYF
>TRBJ1-4|TRBV4-2
CASSQVGRTGGTNEKLFF
>TRBJ2-7|TRBV11-2
CASSPGLRIYEQYF
>TRBJ2-3|TRBV7-6
CASSPFTDTQYF
>TRBJ2-3|TRBV2
CASSERETSGRQYF
>TRBJ1-1|TRBV4-1
CASSQDLVRGRRAFF
>TRBJ2-3|TRBV6-1
CASSPGLAFTDTQYF
>TRBJ2-4|TRBV7-2
CASSLRGQSLAKNIQYF
>TRBJ2-1|TRBV9
CASSGRASGYNEQFF
>TRBJ2-7|TRBV19
CASSIGKPSGGFYEQYF
>TRBJ2-7|TRBV7-2
CASSLPGQGASYEQYF
>TRBJ1-1|TRBV7-2
CASSLGYMNTEAFF
>TRBJ1-1|TRBV5-4
CASSRGIRETEAFF
>TRBJ1-2|TRBV7-2
CASSSESGNYGYTF
>TRBJ2-7|TRBV7-2
CASSLERTGALQNPYEQYF
>TRBJ2-7|TRBV29-1
CSARISYEQYF
>TRBJ1-5|TRBV27
CASSRDLGGGQPQHF
>TRBJ2-5|TRBV11-2
CASSPSTPRWGRETQYF
>TRBJ2-7|TRBV6-1
CAIRDRGLGAYEQYF
>TRBJ2-3|TRBV7-7
CASSPGLAGGADTQYF
>TRBJ2-2|TRBV19
CASNSGGRGTGELFF
>TRBJ1-6|TRBV27
CASSSLDRVGSPLHF
>TRBJ2-7|TRBV27
CASSLIAGEAYEQYF
>TRBJ1-5|TRBV6-5
CASSSGGNKGNQPQHF
>TRBJ1-1|TRBV30
CAWRSNSYDTEAFF
>TRBJ1-5|TRBV5-1
CASSLGLTGSNQPQHF
>TRBJ1-2|TRBV5-3
CARSSPTGGAIYGYTF
>TRBJ1-5|TRBV7-6
CASSLGAGLQNQPQHF
>TRBJ1-2|TRBV6-5
CASSQGRTRGHGYTF
>TRBJ1-5|TRBV5-5
CASSLDVNSNQPQHF
>TRBJ1-1|TRBV11-3
CASSRSGAFF
>TRBJ2-5|TRBV5-4
CACRRQGETQYF
>TRBJ2-7|TRBV6-5
CASSYSSEGGQYF
>TRBJ2-4|TRBV28
CASSLLDRAAKNIQYF
>TRBJ2-7|TRBV19
CASSIVQGLDEQYF
>TRBJ1-1|TRBV13
CASSRGGRGRVAEAFF